Sequencing of this T cell receptor (beta chain) was carried out in a study of beta chain features in type 1 diabetes. As regards this clone: Its antigen is undetermined.

All of the isolated RNA was reverse transcribed, so expressed TCRB transcripts were sequenced. Produced via immunoSEQ multiplex PCR; TCRdb's table is partial and in-frame only. The data hold over 500,000 clones, with about 14% observed a single time. Study results and caveats: Junctions at VDJ sites from type 1 diabetes patients had fewer insertions and more deletions.

Heparinised blood was drawn once per donor, averaging around 120 mL. V was trimmed by 5 bases and J by 3 bases, leaving 16 bases between them. The CDR3 runs to 16 residues. Germline lookup yields CDR1 SGHNT and CDR2 YENEEA. The rearrangement uses TRBV11-3 and TRBJ2-2; weak D call: TRBD2 (6 bases). The receptor comes from a man between 18 and 29 years old in good health. The sequenced material came from naive CD4+ T cells from blood. The CDR3 nucleotides are TGTGCCAGCAGCGCCTCCAGCAGGGACTACACCGGGGAGCTGTTTTTT. Its protein is CASSASSRDYTGELFF.